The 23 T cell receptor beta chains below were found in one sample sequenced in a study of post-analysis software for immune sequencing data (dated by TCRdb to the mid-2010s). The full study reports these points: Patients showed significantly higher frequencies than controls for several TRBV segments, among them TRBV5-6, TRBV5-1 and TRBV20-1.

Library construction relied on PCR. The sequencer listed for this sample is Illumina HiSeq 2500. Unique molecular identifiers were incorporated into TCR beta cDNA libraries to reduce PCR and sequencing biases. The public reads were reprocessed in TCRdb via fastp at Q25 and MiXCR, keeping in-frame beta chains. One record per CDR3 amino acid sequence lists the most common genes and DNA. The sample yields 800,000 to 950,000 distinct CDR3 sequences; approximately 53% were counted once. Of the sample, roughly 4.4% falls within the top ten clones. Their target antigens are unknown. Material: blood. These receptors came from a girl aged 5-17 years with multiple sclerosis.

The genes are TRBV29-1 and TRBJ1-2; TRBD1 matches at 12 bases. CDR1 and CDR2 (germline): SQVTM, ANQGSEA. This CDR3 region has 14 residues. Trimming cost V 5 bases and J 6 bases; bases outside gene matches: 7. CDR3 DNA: TGCAGCGTTAACCGGGACAGGGGGCAAGATGGCTACACCTTC. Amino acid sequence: CSVNRDRGQDGYTF.

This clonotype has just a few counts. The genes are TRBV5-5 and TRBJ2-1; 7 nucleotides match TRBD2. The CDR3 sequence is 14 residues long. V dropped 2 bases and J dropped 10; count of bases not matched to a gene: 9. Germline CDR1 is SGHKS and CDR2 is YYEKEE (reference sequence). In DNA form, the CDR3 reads TGTGCCAGCAGCTTCAGTCTAGTGGGGGGGGAGCAGTTCTTC. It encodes CASSFSLVGGEQFF. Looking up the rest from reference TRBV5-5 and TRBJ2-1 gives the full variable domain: DAGVTQSPTHLIKTRGQQVTLRCSPISGHKSVSWYQQVLGQGPQFIFQYYEKEERGRGNFPDRFSARQFPNYSSELNVNALLLGDSALYLCASSFSLVGGEQFFGPGTRLTVL.

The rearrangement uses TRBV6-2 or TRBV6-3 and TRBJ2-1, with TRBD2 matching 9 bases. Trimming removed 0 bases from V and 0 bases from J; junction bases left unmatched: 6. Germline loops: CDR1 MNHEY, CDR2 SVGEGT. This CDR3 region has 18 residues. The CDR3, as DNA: TGTGCCAGCAGTTACTCTCTAGCGGGGCCGCGCTCCTACAATGAGCAGTTCTTC. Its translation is CASSYSLAGPRSYNEQFF.

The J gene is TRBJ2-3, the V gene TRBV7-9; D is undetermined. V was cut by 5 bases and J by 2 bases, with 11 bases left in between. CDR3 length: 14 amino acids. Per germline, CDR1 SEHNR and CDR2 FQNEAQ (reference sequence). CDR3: CASSPPTHTDTQYF. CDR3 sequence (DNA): TGTGCCAGCAGCCCCCCGACACACACAGATACGCAGTATTTT.

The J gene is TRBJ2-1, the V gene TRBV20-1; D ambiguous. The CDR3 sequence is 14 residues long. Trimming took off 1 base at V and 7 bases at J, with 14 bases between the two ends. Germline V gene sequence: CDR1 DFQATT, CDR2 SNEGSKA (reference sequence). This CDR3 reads CSARGDPRENEQFF. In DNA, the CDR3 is TGCAGTGCTAGAGGCGACCCCAGAGAGAATGAGCAGTTCTTC.

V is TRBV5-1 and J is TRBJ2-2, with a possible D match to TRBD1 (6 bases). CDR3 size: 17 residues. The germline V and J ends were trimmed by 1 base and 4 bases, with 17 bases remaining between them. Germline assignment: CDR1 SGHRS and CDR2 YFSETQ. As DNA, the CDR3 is TGCGCCAGCAGCTTGATTGGGTCCAGGGGAAGCACCGGGGAGCTGTTTTTT. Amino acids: CASSLIGSRGSTGELFF.

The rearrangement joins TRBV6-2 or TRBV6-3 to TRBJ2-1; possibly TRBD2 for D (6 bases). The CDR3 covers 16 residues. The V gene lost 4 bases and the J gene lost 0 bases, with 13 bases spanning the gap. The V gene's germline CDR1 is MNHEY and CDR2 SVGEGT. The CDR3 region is CASSSGTLSSYNEQFF. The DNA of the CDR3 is TGTGCCAGCAGTTCCGGGACTCTGAGCTCCTACAATGAGCAGTTCTTC.

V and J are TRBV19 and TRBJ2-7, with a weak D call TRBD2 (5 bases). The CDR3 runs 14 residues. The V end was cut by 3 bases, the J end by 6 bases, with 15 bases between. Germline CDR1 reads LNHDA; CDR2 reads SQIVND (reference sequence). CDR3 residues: CASSMTREKGEQYF. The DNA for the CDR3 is TGTGCCAGTAGTATGACGAGGGAGAAGGGCGAGCAGTACTTC.

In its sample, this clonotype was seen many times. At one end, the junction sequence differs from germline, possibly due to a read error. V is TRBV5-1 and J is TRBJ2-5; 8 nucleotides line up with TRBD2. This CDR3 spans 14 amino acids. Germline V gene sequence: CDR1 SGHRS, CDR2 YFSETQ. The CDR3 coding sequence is TGTGCCAGCAGCCCAGGGACTAGTGGGGAGACCCAGTACTTC. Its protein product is CASSPGTSGETQYF.

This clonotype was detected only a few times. The CDR3 sequence is CSGGLARGETQYF. CDR3 nucleotide sequence: TGCAGCGGGGGATTAGCGAGGGGGGAGACCCAGTACTTC. The chain combines TRBV29-1 with TRBJ2-5; TRBD1 is a possible D gene (6 bases). The CDR3 runs to 13 residues. Trimming pared 7 bases from V and 5 bases from J, leaving 17 bases between. Germline CDR1 and CDR2: SQVTM and ANQGSEA.

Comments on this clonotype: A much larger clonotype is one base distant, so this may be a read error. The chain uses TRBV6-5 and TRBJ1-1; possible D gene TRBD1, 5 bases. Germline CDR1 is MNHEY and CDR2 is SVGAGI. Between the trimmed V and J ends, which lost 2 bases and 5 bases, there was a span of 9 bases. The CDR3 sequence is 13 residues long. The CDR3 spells CASSYRGKTEAFF. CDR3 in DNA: TGTGCCAGCAGTTACAGGGGCAAGACTGAAGCTTTCTTT.

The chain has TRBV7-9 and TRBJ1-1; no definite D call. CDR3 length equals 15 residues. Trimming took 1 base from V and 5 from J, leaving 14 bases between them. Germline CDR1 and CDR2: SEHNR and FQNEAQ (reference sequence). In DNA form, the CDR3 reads TGTGCCAGCAGCTTAGGTGGGTCCGCGTTAACTGAAGCTTTCTTT. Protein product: CASSLGGSALTEAFF. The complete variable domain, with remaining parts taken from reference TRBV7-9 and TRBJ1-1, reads DTGVSQNPRHKITKRGQNVTFRCDPISEHNRLYWYRQTLGQGPEFLTYFQNEAQLEKSRLLSDRFSAERPKGSFSTLEIQRTEQGDSAMYLCASSLGGSALTEAFFGQGTRLTVV.

The CDR3 region has the DNA TGTGCCAGCAGCAGCTTCGACAGGGGAGGTTACGAGCAGTACTTC. This translates into CASSSFDRGGYEQYF. This chain links TRBV21-1 with TRBJ2-7; TRBD1 is the table's D call and was not checked against the DNA. TRBV21-1 is a pseudogene. The CDR3 length is 15 residues.

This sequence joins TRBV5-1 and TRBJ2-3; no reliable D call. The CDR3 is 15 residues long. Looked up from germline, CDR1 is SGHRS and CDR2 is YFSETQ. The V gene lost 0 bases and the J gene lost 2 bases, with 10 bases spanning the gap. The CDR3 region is CASSLGTTPTDTQYF. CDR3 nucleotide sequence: TGCGCCAGCAGCTTGGGAACCACCCCCACAGATACGCAGTATTTT.

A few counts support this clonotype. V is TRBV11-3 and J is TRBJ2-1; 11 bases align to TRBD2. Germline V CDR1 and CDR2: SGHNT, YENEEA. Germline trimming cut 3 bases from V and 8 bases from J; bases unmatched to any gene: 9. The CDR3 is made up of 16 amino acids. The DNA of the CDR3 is TGTGCCAGCAGCTTCCTTGGGACTAGCGGACTTGATGAGCAGTTCTTC. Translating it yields CASSFLGTSGLDEQFF.

The DNA of the CDR3 is TGTGCCAGCTCACCTACCGGGACAGGGACCGGGGCCAACGTCCTGACTTTC. Translating gives CASSPTGTGTGANVLTF. The chain links TRBV18 to TRBJ2-6, with 9 nucleotides matching TRBD1. From germline, CDR1 is KGHSH and CDR2 LQKENI. V shed 3 bases and J 4 bases; nucleotides not matched to a gene: 7. The CDR3 extends over 17 amino acids. The variable domain in full, with the rest retrieved from reference TRBV18 and TRBJ2-6, is NAGVMQNPRHLVRRRGQEARLRCSPMKGHSHVYWYRQLPEEGLKFMVYLQKENIIDESGMPKERFSAEFPKEGPSILRIQQVVRGDSAAYFCASSPTGTGTGANVLTFGAGSRLTVL.

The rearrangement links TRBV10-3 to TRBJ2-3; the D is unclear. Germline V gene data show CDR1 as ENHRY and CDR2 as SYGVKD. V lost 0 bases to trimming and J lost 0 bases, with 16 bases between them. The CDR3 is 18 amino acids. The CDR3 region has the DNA TGTGCCATCAGTGAGTCGATATCCTCAGCCCGAAGCACAGATACGCAGTATTTT. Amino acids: CAISESISSARSTDTQYF.

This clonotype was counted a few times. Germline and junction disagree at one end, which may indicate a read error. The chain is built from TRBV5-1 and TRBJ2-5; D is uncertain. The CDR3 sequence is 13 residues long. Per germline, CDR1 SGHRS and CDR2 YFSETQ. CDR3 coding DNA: TGTGCCAGCAGCTTAAACGGTGGGGAGACCCAGTACTTC. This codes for CASSLNGGETQYF.

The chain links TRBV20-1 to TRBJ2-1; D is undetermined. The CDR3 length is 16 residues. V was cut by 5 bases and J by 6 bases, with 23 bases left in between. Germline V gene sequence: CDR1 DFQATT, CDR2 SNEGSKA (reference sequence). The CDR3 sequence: CSAFRQPGRSLNEQFF. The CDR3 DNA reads TGCAGTGCTTTTCGACAACCTGGACGGTCCCTCAATGAGCAGTTCTTC.

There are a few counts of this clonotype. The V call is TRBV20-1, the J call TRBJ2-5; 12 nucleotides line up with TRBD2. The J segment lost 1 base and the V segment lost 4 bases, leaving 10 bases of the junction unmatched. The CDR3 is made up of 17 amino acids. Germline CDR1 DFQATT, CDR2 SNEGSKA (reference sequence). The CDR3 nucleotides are TGCAGTGCTACTATCCTAGCGGGAGGGCCGCCCCAAGAGACCCAGTACTTC. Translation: CSATILAGGPPQETQYF.

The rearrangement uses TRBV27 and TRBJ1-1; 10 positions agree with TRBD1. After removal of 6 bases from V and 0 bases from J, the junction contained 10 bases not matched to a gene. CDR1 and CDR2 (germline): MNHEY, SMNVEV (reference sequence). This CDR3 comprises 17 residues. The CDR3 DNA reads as TGTGCCAGCAGCCTCGTCCCGGGACAGGGGTTGAACACTGAAGCTTTCTTT. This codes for CASSLVPGQGLNTEAFF.

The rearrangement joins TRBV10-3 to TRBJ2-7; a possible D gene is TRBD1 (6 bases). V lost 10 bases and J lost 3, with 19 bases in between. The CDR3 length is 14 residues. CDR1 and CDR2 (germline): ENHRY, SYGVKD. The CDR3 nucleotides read TGTGCCAGCAGACTGGGTGCAGGGGTCTACGAGCAGTACTTC. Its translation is CASRLGAGVYEQYF.

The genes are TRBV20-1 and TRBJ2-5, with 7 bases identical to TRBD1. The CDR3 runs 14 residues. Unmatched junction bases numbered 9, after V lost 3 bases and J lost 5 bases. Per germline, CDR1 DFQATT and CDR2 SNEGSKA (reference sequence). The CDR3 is CSARTDRGLETQYF. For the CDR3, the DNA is TGCAGTGCTAGGACCGATAGGGGGCTGGAGACCCAGTACTTC.